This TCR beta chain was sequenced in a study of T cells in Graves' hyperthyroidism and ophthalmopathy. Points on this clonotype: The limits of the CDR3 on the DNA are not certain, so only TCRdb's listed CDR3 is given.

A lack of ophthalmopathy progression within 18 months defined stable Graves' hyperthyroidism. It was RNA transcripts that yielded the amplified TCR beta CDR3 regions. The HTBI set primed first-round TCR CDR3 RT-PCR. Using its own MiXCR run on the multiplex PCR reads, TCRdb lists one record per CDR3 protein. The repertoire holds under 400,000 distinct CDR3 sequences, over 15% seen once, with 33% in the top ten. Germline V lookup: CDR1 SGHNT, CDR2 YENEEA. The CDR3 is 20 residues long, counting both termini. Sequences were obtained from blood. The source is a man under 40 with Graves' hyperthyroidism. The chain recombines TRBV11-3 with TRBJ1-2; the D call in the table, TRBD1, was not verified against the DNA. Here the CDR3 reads CASSFYICSAQRAGSSGYTF.